The rows below give T cell receptor beta chains drawn from one sample of a study of cytomegalovirus exposure and HLA in healthy donors. Sequencing was performed with immunoSEQ multiplex PCR; in TCRdb, only in-frame clones are kept and a portion is missing. This sample has some 150,000 clones; 60% to 80% occur once, and the top ten carry about 0.66%. The material sequenced was PBMCs. The receptor source for this set is a male donor in good health and CMV-seronegative. Both conserved end residues are trimmed from each CDR3. D genes are given only for firm matches. Rows may omit the clone size; those that give it use once, few, many or a size class.

>.|TRBV5-1|.
ASSTQASGNTIY
>few|TRBV6-5|TRBD1
ASSTGDRGLTEAF
>.|TRBV7-2|TRBD2
ASSLGGGETQY
>.|TRBV9|.
ASSPGQSFYNEQF
>.|TRBV4-3|TRBD2
ASSQGRGSTDTQY
>few|TRBV29-1|TRBD1
SVSPGTGGRPQH
>.|TRBV6-1|TRBD1
ASSEGTGADTQY
>.|TRBV6-6|.
ASSHGGNTEAF
>.|TRBV30|.
AWSGGGSEKLF
>.|TRBV30|.
AWSVGGWTDTQY
>.|TRBV5-1|TRBD1
ASSPGQGTEAF
>.|TRBV7-2|TRBD1
ASSLEARDRGQETQY
>.|TRBV6-5|TRBD2
ASSYGSGRGWNEQF
>.|TRBV5-6|TRBD1
ASSGTGVGDEKLF
>.|TRBV18|TRBD1
ASSSGQGEGQPQH
>.|TRBV4-3|TRBD1
ASSRTGINSPLH
>.|TRBV7-7|TRBD1
ASSLRTGTPIFYGYT
>.|TRBV30|.
AWSLQGFYGYT
>.|TRBV6-5|TRBD1
ASRLTGSNTEAF
>once|TRBV19|.
ASSIQGAEKLF
>.|TRBV6-1|.
ASSLDFPHQPQH
>.|TRBV18|.
ASSPKGGTEAF
>.|TRBV19|TRBD2
ASSIWGAGSGRNEQF
>.|TRBV6-1|TRBD2
ASSGPGTSGTYEQY
>.|TRBV11-3|TRBD1
ASSLASGQGGHTEAF
>.|TRBV6-5|.
ASSSGHPLNYGYT
>.|TRBV5-1|TRBD2
ASSLGASGASYNEQF
>.|TRBV7-9|.
ASSLGQRGYT
>.|TRBV6-5|.
ASSYSPYNEQF
>.|TRBV10-3|.
AISVERDSYEQY
>.|TRBV7-6|.
ASTGIQETQY
>few|TRBV6-4|TRBD2
ASSEAGDITDTQY
>.|TRBV2|TRBD1
ASSYGTGTEAF
>.|TRBV7-9|TRBD2
ASSPWGGLAKNIQY
>.|TRBV6-1|TRBD1
ASSGQGVTEAF
>.|TRBV25-1|TRBD1
ASSEQAGTGSYEQY
>.|TRBV4-3|TRBD2
ASSLRTSGGADTQY
>few|TRBV12-5|TRBD2
ASAPLAGGFNEQF
>.|TRBV7-2|.
ASSPQEGSYT
>.|TRBV7-2|.
AMQEGNYGYT
>.|TRBV5-1|.
ASSLLGGLNQPQH
>.|TRBV12-5|TRBD1
ASGPRTGRRGNQPQH
>once|TRBV7-2|TRBD1
ASSRDRERVYEQY
>.|TRBV27|.
AIKSVGGALYNEQF
>.|TRBV11-2|TRBD1
ASSYTGVGYT
>.|TRBV7-2|TRBD1
ASSPDRAEQF
>.|TRBV20-1|.
SADSGYT
>.|TRBV15|.
ATSSRGDTQY
>.|TRBV7-9|.
SSSLRGTVTEAF
>.|TRBV19|TRBD1
ASSEIDGRQGADGYT
>.|TRBV19|.
ASSIGSGRSYNEQF
>.|TRBV6-4|TRBD1
ASRRDRSVGGYT
>.|TRBV19|TRBD1
ASSIGLGQGKGGYT